This TCR beta chain comes out of a study of blood T cell repertoires in COVID-19. Study-wide background: From the United States, Italy and Spain came samples of acute and convalescent COVID-19. In each case, the material was cDNA or gDNA derived from T cells, B-cell-depleted T cells, or PBMCs.

Trimming cost V 1 base and J 4 bases; bases outside gene matches: 15. The CDR3 runs 18 residues. CDR1 is MGHRA, CDR2 YSYEKL, per germline. Study processing details: Reference gene primer amplification gave nucleated cell count estimates. Using immunoSEQ multiplex PCR, the repertoire was profiled, and TCRdb retains in-frame clones only, with some absent. V and J calls and clone size come straight from that table; D and trimming were deduced from the DNA. The sample gives approximately 250,000 clones, more than 70% of which show up once; approximately 5.5% is in the top ten. This receptor was identified in a woman older than 75 with COVID-19, enrolled during active disease. The material sequenced was peripheral blood. The chain recombines TRBV4-1 with TRBJ1-2; 7 positions agree with TRBD1. The CDR3 is CASSQAMKATGTGYGYTF. The CDR3 nucleotides read TGCGCCAGCAGCCAAGCAATGAAGGCGACAGGGACTGGCTATGGCTACACCTTC.